The TCR beta chain described here comes from a study of molecular identifiers for immune sequencing clone quantification. Study summary: Naive CD8 RNA (roughly 20,000 or 100,000 cells) was divided into five aliquots, with four sequenced.

This clonotype was counted between two and nine times. A much larger clone differs from this one at a single base, so this may be a read error. Listed TCR primers, together with previously described methods, were used for the bulk TCR libraries. In TCRdb, the PCR reads were re-called with MiXCR into one record per CDR3 protein. The sample has about 630,000 distinct CDR3 sequences, about 25% seen once; the top ten hold 0.7% to 0.95%. Per germline, CDR1 SEHNR and CDR2 FQNEAQ (reference sequence). The CDR3 is 15 residues long. Source material for naive CD8 libraries was roughly 20,000 to 1,000,000 sorted cells, with 10%, 30% or 50% RNA. Sorting selected naive CD8 T cells with a CD8+CD4-CCR7+CD45RA+ phenotype.

V gene TRBV7-9 combines with J gene TRBJ2-2; 8 bases agree with TRBD2. The origin of this receptor is a human donor in good health. Some libraries in this study had Jurkat cell RNA spiked in. The sequenced sample consisted of naive CD8+ T cells from blood, with Jurkat cell RNA spiked in. Noted subset: FACS-sorted CD8+CD4-CCR7+CD45RA+ naive T cells. The CDR3 DNA reads as TGTGCCGGCAGCGAGTCCGGGACTAGGACCGGGGAGCTGTTTTTT. Protein sequence: CAGSESGTRTGELFF.